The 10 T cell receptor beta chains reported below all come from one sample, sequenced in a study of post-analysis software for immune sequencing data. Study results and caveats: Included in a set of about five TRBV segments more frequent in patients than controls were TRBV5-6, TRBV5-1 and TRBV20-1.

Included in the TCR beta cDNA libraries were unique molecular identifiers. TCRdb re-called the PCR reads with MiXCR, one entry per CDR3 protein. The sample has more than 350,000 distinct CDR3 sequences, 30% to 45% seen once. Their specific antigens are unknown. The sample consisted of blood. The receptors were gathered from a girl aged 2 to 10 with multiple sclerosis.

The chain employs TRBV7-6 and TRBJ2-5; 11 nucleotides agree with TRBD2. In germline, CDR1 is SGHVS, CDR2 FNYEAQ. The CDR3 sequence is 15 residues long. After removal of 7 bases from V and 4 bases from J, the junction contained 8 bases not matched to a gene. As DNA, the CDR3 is TGTGCCAGCAAGAGACTAGCGGGAATCAGAGAGACCCAGTACTTC. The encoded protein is CASKRLAGIRETQYF.

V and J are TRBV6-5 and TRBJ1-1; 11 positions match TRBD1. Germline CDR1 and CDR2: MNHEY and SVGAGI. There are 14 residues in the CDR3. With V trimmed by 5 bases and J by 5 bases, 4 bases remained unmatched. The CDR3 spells CASSGGTGGTEAFF. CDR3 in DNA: TGTGCCAGCAGTGGAGGGACAGGGGGTACTGAAGCTTTCTTT.

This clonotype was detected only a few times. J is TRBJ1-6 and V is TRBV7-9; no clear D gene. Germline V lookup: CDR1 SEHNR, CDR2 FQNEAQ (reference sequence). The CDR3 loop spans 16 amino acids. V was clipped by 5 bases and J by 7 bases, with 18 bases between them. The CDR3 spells CASSTRAAGGNSPLHF. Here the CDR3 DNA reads TGTGCCAGCAGCACCCGAGCGGCGGGCGGAAATTCACCCCTCCACTTT.

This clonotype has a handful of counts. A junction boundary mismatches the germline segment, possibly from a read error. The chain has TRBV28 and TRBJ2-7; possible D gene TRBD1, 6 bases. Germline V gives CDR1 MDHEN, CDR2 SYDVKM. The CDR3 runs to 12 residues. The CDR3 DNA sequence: TGTGCCAGCATGGACAGCTCCTATGAGCAGTACTTC. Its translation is CASMDSSYEQYF.

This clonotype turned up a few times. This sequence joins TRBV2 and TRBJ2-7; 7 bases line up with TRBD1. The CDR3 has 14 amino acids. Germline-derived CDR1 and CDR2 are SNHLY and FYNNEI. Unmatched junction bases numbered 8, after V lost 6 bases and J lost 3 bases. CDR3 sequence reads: CASSLTGTNYEQYF. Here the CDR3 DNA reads TGTGCCAGCAGCCTGACAGGGACAAACTACGAGCAGTACTTC.

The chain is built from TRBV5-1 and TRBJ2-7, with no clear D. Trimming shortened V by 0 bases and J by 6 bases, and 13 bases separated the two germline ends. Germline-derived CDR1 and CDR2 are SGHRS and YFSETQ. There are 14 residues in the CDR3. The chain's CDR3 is CASSLVPGMGEQYF. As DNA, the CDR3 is TGCGCCAGCAGCTTGGTTCCGGGTATGGGCGAGCAGTACTTC.

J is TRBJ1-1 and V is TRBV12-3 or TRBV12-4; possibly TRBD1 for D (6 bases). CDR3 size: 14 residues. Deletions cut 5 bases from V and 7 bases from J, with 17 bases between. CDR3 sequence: CASSTTGYGFEAFF. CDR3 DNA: TGTGCCAGCAGTACAACAGGGTATGGGTTTGAAGCTTTCTTT.

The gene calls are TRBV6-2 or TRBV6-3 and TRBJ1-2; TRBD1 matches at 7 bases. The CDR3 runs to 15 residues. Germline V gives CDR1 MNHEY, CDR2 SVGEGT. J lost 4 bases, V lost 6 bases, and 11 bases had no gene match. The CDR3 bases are TGTGCCAGCAGAAGATTTGGGACAGAGCCCTATGGCTACACCTTC. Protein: CASRRFGTEPYGYTF.

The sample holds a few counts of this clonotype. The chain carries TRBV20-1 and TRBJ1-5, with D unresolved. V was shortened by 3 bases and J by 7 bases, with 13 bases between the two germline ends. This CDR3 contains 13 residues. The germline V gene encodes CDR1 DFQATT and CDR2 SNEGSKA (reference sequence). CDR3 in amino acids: CSASSLADQPQHF. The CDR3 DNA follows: TGCAGTGCTAGCTCCCTGGCGGACCAGCCCCAGCATTTT.

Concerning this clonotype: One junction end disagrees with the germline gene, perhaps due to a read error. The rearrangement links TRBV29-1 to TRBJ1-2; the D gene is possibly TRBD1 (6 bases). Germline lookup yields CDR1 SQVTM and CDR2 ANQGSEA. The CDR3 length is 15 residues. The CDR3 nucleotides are TGCAGCGTGAACGACCGGGACACAGCTGACTATGACTACACCTTC. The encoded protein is CSVNDRDTADYDYTF.